The entry below gives a single T cell receptor beta chain sequence along with its context. The data originate from a study of blood T cells in healthy people across ages. For the second PCR, which ran for about 7 to 11 cycles, a sample-barcoded 5' primer and a J-beta primer mix were used. One entry per CDR3 protein, called by TCRdb with MiXCR from the 5' RACE reads. This sample has some 690,000 distinct CDR3 sequences, with about 20% found just once. Germline CDR1 reads MNHNY; CDR2 reads SVGAGI (reference sequence). This CDR3 contains 12 residues. V gave up 2 bases and J gave up 8 bases, with 7 bases separating them.

The chain has TRBV6-6 and TRBJ2-4; D is undetermined. Specimen: blood. This clonotype was obtained from a man between 65 and 85 years old in good health. The CDR3 DNA follows: TGTGCCAGCAGTTACAGGGTGGACATTCAGTACTTC. Translation gives CASSYRVDIQYF.